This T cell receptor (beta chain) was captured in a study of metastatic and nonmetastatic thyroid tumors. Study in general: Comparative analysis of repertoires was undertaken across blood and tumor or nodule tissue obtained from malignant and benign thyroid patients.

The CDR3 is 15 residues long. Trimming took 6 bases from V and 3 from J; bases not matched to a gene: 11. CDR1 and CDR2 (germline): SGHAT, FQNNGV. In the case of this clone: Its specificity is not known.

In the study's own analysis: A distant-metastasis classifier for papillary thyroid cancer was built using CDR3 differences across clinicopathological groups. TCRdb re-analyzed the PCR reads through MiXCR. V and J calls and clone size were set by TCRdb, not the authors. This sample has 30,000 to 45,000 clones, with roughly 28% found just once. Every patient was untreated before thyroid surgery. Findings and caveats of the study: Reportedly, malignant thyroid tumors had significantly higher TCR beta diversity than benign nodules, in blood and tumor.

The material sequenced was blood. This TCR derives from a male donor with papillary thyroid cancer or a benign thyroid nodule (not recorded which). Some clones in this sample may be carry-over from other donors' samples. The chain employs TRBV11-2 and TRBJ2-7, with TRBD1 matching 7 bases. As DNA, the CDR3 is TGTGCCAGCAGTAGTTGGGGGACAGTGAGCTACGAGCAGTACTTC. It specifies CASSSWGTVSYEQYF.